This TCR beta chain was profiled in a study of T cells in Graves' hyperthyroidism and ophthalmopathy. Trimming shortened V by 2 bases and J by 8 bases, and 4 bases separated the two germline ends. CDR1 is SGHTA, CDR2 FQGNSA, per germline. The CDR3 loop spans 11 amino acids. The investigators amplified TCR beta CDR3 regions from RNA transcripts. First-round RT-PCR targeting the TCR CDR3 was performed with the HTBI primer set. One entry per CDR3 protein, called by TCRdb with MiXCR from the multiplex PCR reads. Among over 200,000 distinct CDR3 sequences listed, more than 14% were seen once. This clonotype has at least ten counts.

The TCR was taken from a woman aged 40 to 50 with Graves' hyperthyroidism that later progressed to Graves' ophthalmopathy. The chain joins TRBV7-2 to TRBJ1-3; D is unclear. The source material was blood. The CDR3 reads CASSLWDTIYF. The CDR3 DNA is TGTGCCAGCAGCTTATGGGACACCATATATTTT.